The next 3 T cell receptor beta chains were all read from a single sample in a study of long-term antiretroviral therapy in people with HIV. Sequencing relied on immunoSEQ assay v3.0, run at survey level. Profiled with immunoSEQ multiplex PCR; TCRdb holds only in-frame clones, not every one. The data show approximately 18,000 clones, 75% to 95% seen once. The sample was unsorted PBMCs, taken 3 years after starting antiretroviral therapy. All receptors derive from a man aged 50 or older with HIV.

The rearrangement uses TRBV28 and TRBJ2-7; TRBD1 agrees at 8 bases. With V trimmed by 0 bases and J by 3 bases, 7 bases remained unmatched. Germline CDR1 MDHEN, CDR2 SYDVKM. The CDR3 has 16 amino acids. The CDR3 sequence is CASSLWGQGAFYEQYF. The CDR3 DNA sequence: TGTGCCAGCAGTTTATGGGGGCAGGGGGCGTTCTACGAGCAGTACTTC.

The V and J genes are TRBV25-1 and TRBJ2-1; TRBD2 matches 11 bases. Germline trimming cut 3 bases from V and 4 bases from J; bases unmatched to any gene: 8. This CDR3 region has 17 residues. Germline CDR1 is MGHDK and CDR2 is SYGVNS. The CDR3: CASSDSLWTSGYNEQFF. DNA for the CDR3: TGTGCCAGCAGTGATTCCCTTTGGACTAGCGGGTACAATGAGCAGTTCTTC.

V usage is TRBV25-1 and J usage is TRBJ1-4; 9 nucleotides match TRBD1. Germline V CDR1 and CDR2: MGHDK, SYGVNS. The length of the CDR3 is 14 residues. The V and J ends lost 4 bases and 4 bases, in that order; junction bases with no gene match: 1. CDR3 DNA sequence: TGTGCCAGCAGTGCGACAGGGGGTAATGAAAAACTGTTTTTT. Its translation: CASSATGGNEKLFF.